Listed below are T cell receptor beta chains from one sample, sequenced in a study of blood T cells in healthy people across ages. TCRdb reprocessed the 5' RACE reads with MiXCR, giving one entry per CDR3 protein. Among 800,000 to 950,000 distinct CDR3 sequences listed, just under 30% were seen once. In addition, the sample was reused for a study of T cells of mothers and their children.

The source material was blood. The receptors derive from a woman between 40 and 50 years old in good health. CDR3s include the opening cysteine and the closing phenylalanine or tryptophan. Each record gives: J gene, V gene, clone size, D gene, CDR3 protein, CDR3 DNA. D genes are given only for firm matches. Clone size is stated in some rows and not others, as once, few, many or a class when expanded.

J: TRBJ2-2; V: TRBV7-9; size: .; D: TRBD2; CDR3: CASSYVAGGLNTGELFF; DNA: TGTGCCAGCAGCTACGTAGCGGGGGGATTGAACACCGGGGAGCTGTTTTTT
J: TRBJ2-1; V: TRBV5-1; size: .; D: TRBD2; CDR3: CASSLGSGRPYNEQFF; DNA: TGCGCCAGCAGCTTGGGTAGCGGGAGGCCCTACAATGAGCAGTTCTTC
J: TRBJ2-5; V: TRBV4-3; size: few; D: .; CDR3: CASSHEPAGGEAQYF; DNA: TGCGCCAGCAGCCACGAGCCGGCCGGTGGAGAGGCCCAGTACTTC
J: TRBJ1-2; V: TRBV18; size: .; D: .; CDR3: CASSPRDYDYTF; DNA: TGTGCCAGCTCACCACGGGATTATGACTACACCTTC
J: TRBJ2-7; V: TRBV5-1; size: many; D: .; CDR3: CASSLAWSGGSYEQYF; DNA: TGCGCCAGCAGCTTGGCCTGGTCAGGCGGCTCCTACGAGCAGTACTTC
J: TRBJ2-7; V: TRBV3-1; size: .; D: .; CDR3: CASSLSQSSYEQYF; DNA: TGTGCCAGCAGCCTCTCACAGAGCTCCTACGAGCAGTACTTC
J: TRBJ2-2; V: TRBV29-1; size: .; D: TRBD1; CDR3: CSVDRGDTGELFF; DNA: TGCAGCGTGGACAGGGGGGACACCGGGGAGCTGTTTTTT
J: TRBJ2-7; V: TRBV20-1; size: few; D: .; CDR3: CSANVGREQYF; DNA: TGCAGTGCTAACGTAGGACGCGAGCAGTACTTC
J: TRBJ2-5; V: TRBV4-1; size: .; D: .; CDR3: CASSQGTPETQYF; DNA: TGCGCCAGCAGCCAGGGGACACCGGAGACCCAGTACTTC
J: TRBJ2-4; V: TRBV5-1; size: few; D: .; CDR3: CASSLRGTKNIQYF; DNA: TGCGCCAGCAGCTTGAGGGGGACCAAAAACATTCAGTACTTC
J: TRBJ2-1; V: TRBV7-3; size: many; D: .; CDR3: CASSLTVENEQFF; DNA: TGTGCCAGCAGCTTAACGGTTGAGAATGAGCAGTTCTTC
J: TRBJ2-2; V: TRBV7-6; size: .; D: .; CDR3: CASSLGSTGELFF; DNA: TGTGCCAGCAGCTTAGGTAGCACCGGGGAGCTGTTTTTT
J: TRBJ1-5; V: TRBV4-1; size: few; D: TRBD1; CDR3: CASSQRADRAGQPQHF; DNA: TGCGCCAGCAGCCAGCGCGCGGACAGGGCGGGTCAGCCCCAGCATTTT
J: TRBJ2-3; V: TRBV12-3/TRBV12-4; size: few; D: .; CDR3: CASRVTADTQYF; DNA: TGTGCCAGCCGAGTGACAGCAGATACGCAGTATTTT
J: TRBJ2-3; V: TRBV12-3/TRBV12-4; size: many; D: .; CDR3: CASRERADTQYF; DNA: TGTGCCAGTAGGGAAAGGGCAGATACGCAGTATTTT
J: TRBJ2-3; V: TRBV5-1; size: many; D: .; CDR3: CASSLSSGTDTQYF; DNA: TGCGCCAGCAGCTTGTCTAGCGGCACAGATACGCAGTATTTT
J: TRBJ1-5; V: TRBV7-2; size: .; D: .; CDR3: CASSLREREGWIGNQPQHF; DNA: TGTGCCAGCAGCTTGAGGGAGAGGGAGGGGTGGATCGGCAATCAGCCCCAGCATTTT